This entry describes one TCR beta chain. Assay used: immunoSEQ multiplex PCR; TCRdb lists only in-frame clones, some missing. The sample includes tens of thousands of clones, 75% to 90% of them seen just once. The data stem from a study of technical replicates of blood from several donors. Germline V gives CDR1 MNHNS, CDR2 SASEGT. The V end was cut by 1 base, the J end by 6 bases, with 12 bases between. This CDR3 has 15 amino acids. The specimen was PBMCs. This sequence joins TRBV6-1 and TRBJ2-2; a possible D gene is TRBD1 (6 bases). The TCR comes from a human donor in good health. Some clones in this sample may be carry-over from other donors' samples. The CDR3 spells CASSEVQGHSGELFF. The CDR3 coding sequence is TGTGCCAGCAGTGAAGTGCAGGGACATTCCGGGGAGCTGTTTTTT.